This T cell receptor (beta chain) was sequenced for a study of T cells in Graves' hyperthyroidism and ophthalmopathy. Study-wide results and caveats: Ophthalmopathy, which appeared later, was predicted by the model a median roughly 6.6 months before onset.

What was amplified from RNA transcripts were TCR beta CDR3 regions. HTBI primers were the set used in a first-round RT-PCR of the TCR CDR3. TCRdb independently ran MiXCR on the multiplex PCR reads; one entry per CDR3 protein. Here the sample spans about 130,000 distinct CDR3 sequences, less than 25% being singletons. Of note for this clonotype: What it binds is not known.

Trimming took 4 bases from V and 5 from J, leaving 8 bases between them. CDR1 and CDR2 from the germline V gene are SGHTA and FQGTGA. CDR3 length equals 13 residues. The chain is built from TRBV7-3 and TRBJ2-2; D may be TRBD2 (5 bases). Sequenced sample: blood. The receptor was isolated from a woman aged 50 to 65 with Graves' hyperthyroidism that later progressed to Graves' ophthalmopathy. The CDR3 DNA sequence: TGTGCCAGCAGCTATACTAGTACCGGGGAGCTGTTTTTT. It encodes CASSYTSTGELFF. The full variable domain, completed using reference TRBV7-3 and TRBJ2-2, is GAGVSQTPSNKVTEKGKYVELRCDPISGHTALYWYRQSLGQGPEFLIYFQGTGAADDSGLPNDRFFAVRPEGSVSTLKIQRTERGDSAVYLCASSYTSTGELFFGEGSRLTVL.